This TCR beta chain was identified during a study of vaccination and CD4 T cells after COVID-19. As for the study in general: A CEFX pool, an HIV-1 Nef pool, or else no peptide went into the control cultures. Study results and caveats: Convalescent patient numbers were relatively low, with no early post-infection timepoints.

J was trimmed by 7 bases and V by 8 bases; bases with no gene match: 17. The CDR3 sequence is 16 residues long. The germline gives CDR1 MNHEY, CDR2 SMNVEV (reference sequence). This sample's treatment: roughly 11-day PBMC culture with coronavirus spike peptide pools or control peptides (ViraFEST assay). As regards this clonotype: Antigen unknown.

Sequenced with the Oncomine TCR Beta short-read assay was DNA taken from cultured CD4+ T cells. TCRdb reanalysed the PCR reads using MiXCR and keeps one entry per CDR3 protein. The sample lists fewer than 15,000 distinct CDR3 sequences; around 45% were seen once. The chain links TRBV27 to TRBJ2-5; 9 bases are shared with TRBD1. The source of this sequence is a human donor who had recovered from COVID-19. The sample was CD4+ T cells from blood, cultured in vitro. CDR3 sequence: CASSRGRTGVLGTQYF. The CDR3 nucleotides are TGTGCCAGCTCGAGAGGACGGACAGGGGTGTTGGGGACCCAGTACTTC.